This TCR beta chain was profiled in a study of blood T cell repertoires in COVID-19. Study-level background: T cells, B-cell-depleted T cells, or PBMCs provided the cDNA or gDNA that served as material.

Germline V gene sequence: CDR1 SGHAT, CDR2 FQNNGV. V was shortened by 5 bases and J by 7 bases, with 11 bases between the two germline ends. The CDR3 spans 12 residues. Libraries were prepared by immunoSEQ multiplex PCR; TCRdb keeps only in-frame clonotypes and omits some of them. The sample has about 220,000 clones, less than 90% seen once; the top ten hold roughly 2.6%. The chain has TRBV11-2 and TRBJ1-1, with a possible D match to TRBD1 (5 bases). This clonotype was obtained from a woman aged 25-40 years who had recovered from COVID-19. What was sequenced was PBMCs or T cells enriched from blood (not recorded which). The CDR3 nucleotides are TGTGCCAGCAGCCCGGGGGGGAATGAAGCTTTCTTT. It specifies CASSPGGNEAFF.